The sequence of this T cell receptor (beta chain) was determined in a study of T cells in Graves' hyperthyroidism and ophthalmopathy. Study-wide results and limits: Stable hyperthyroidism was separated from ophthalmopathy by a model based on 13 V-J features.

RNA transcripts provided the source from which TCR beta CDR3 regions were amplified. HTBI primers were used for first-round RT-PCR of the TCR CDR3. MiXCR was run by TCRdb on the multiplex PCR reads, yielding one entry per CDR3 protein. Of around 520,000 distinct CDR3 sequences listed, around 13% are singletons. Exclusion followed for patients with uncontrolled infection, other autoimmune disease, pregnancy or lactation. PBMCs came from 7.5 to 10 ml fresh peripheral blood. V gave up 0 bases and J gave up 1 base, with 5 bases separating them. The CDR3 contains 14 residues. Per the germline V gene, CDR1 is SGHAT and CDR2 is FQNNGV. This clonotype was recorded at least ten times. Its antigen remains unidentified.

The rearrangement links TRBV11-2 to TRBJ2-3; D gene uncertain. The sequence came from a woman in her thirties or forties with Graves' hyperthyroidism. The sequenced material came from blood. CDR3 in DNA: TGTGCCAGCAGCTTAGATCAGGGCACAGATACGCAGTATTTT. Its protein product is CASSLDQGTDTQYF.